This is a list of T cell receptor beta chains from one sample in a study of metastatic and nonmetastatic thyroid tumors. TCRdb reanalyzed the PCR reads with MiXCR. The profile shows under 40,000 clones, approximately 18% of them singletons. Sequenced sample: blood. These TCRs come from a male donor with papillary thyroid cancer or a benign thyroid nodule (not recorded which). Some clones in this sample may be carry-over from other donors' samples. CDR3s include the opening cysteine and the closing phenylalanine or tryptophan.

j_gene: TRBJ2-1
v_gene: TRBV12-3/TRBV12-4
CDR3aa: CASSTGHSYNEQFF

j_gene: TRBJ1-5
v_gene: TRBV24-1
CDR3aa: CATKGTGESPQHF

j_gene: TRBJ2-1
v_gene: TRBV7-9
CDR3aa: CASSYQLGGGGSFYNEQFF

j_gene: TRBJ2-7
v_gene: TRBV19
CDR3aa: CATMQGCYEQYF

j_gene: TRBJ1-5
v_gene: TRBV6-4
CDR3aa: CASSRLNKTRQVASPLSPQHF

j_gene: TRBJ1-2
v_gene: TRBV30
CDR3aa: CAWLNRVDYGYTF

j_gene: TRBJ2-2
v_gene: TRBV18
CDR3aa: CASSPRTSGRTGELFF

j_gene: TRBJ1-2
v_gene: TRBV5-1
CDR3aa: CASSGGTGYGYTF

j_gene: TRBJ2-3
v_gene: TRBV11-2
CDR3aa: CASSLGSGPRDTQYF

j_gene: TRBJ1-2
v_gene: TRBV19
CDR3aa: CASSNPGTTGNGYTF

j_gene: TRBJ2-5
v_gene: TRBV6-1
CDR3aa: CASSEQAGGFETQYF

j_gene: TRBJ2-1
v_gene: TRBV24-1
CDR3aa: CATSDSSGSTDEQFF

j_gene: TRBJ1-2
v_gene: TRBV27
CDR3aa: CASSPGQSNYVYTF

j_gene: TRBJ2-7
v_gene: TRBV12-3/TRBV12-4
CDR3aa: CASSLHGKPYEQYF

j_gene: TRBJ1-2
v_gene: TRBV3-1
CDR3aa: CASSQDLMFDYGYTF

j_gene: TRBJ2-1
v_gene: TRBV12-3/TRBV12-4
CDR3aa: CASRTGVGNEQFF

j_gene: TRBJ2-3
v_gene: TRBV12-3/TRBV12-4
CDR3aa: CASSTSPGKDTQYF

j_gene: TRBJ2-5
v_gene: TRBV20-1
CDR3aa: CSANEETQYF

j_gene: TRBJ2-5
v_gene: TRBV20-1
CDR3aa: CSALHMTDQETQYF

j_gene: TRBJ1-4
v_gene: TRBV6-1
CDR3aa: CASSYRGHPTNEKLFF

j_gene: TRBJ1-2
v_gene: TRBV15
CDR3aa: CATSRDGAANYGYTF

j_gene: TRBJ1-5
v_gene: TRBV12-3/TRBV12-4
CDR3aa: CASKQEGGSNQPQHF

j_gene: TRBJ2-2
v_gene: TRBV10-1
CDR3aa: CASSPGQNTGELFF

j_gene: TRBJ1-2
v_gene: TRBV27
CDR3aa: CASRRTDTGQGGYTF

j_gene: TRBJ2-1
v_gene: TRBV27
CDR3aa: CASRLSGKWANEQFF

j_gene: TRBJ1-6
v_gene: TRBV5-5
CDR3aa: CASSPGSDSPLHF

j_gene: TRBJ2-1
v_gene: TRBV10-2
CDR3aa: CASSESGGWSQFF

j_gene: TRBJ2-5
v_gene: TRBV12-3/TRBV12-4
CDR3aa: CASSFSGSTETQYF

j_gene: TRBJ1-6
v_gene: TRBV12-3/TRBV12-4
CDR3aa: CASTEQLNSPLHF

j_gene: TRBJ2-1
v_gene: TRBV20-1
CDR3aa: CSARDPLAENYNEQFF

j_gene: TRBJ2-7
v_gene: TRBV10-3
CDR3aa: CATSSEDRGRGQYF

j_gene: TRBJ2-5
v_gene: TRBV2
CDR3aa: CASSEALRGTQYF

j_gene: TRBJ1-1
v_gene: TRBV10-2
CDR3aa: CASSVVEMSEAFF

j_gene: TRBJ2-1
v_gene: TRBV20-1
CDR3aa: CSASLESSYNEQFF

j_gene: TRBJ2-1
v_gene: TRBV27
CDR3aa: CASSSGTREPYNEQFF

j_gene: TRBJ2-3
v_gene: TRBV6-2/TRBV6-3
CDR3aa: CASSYSIGNWGGRKDTQYF

j_gene: TRBJ2-1
v_gene: TRBV18
CDR3aa: CASSRLDYNEQFF

j_gene: TRBJ1-1
v_gene: TRBV20-1
CDR3aa: CSASGGAGAEAFF

j_gene: TRBJ1-5
v_gene: TRBV4-1
CDR3aa: CASSPSQGNQPQHF

j_gene: TRBJ1-2
v_gene: TRBV6-4
CDR3aa: CASSAVYTCGYTF

j_gene: TRBJ2-1
v_gene: TRBV6-5
CDR3aa: CAIISNNEQFF

j_gene: TRBJ1-3
v_gene: TRBV4-2
CDR3aa: CASSPSGSLGDTIYF

j_gene: TRBJ1-5
v_gene: TRBV27
CDR3aa: CASRAGNQPQHF